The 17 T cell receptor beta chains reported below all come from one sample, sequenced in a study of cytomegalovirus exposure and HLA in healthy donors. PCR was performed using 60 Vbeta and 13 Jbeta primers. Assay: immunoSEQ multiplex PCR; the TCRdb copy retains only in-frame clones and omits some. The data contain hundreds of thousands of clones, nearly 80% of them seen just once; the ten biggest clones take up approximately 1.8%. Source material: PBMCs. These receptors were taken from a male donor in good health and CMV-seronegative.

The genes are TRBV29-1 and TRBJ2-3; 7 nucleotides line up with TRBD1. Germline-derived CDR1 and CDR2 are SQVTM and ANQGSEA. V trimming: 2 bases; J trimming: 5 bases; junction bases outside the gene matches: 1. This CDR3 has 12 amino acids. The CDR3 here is CSVERGQDTQYF. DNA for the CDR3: TGCAGCGTTGAAAGGGGGCAAGATACGCAGTATTTT.

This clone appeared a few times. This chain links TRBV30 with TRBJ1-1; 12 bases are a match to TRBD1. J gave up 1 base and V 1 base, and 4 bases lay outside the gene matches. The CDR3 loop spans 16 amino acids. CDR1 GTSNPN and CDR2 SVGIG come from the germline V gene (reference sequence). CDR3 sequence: CAWSERGQGANTEAFF. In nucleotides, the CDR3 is TGTGCCTGGAGTGAGAGGGGACAGGGGGCGAACACTGAAGCTTTCTTT.

The CDR3 loop reads CASSPLDRVGTEAFF. The CDR3 region has the DNA TGTGCCAGCTCACCGCTCGACAGGGTCGGCACTGAAGCTTTCTTT. The V and J genes are TRBV18 and TRBJ1-1; TRBD1 matches at 7 bases. CDR1 is KGHSH, CDR2 LQKENI, per germline. The CDR3 consists of 15 residues. V dropped 3 bases and J dropped 4; count of bases not matched to a gene: 8.

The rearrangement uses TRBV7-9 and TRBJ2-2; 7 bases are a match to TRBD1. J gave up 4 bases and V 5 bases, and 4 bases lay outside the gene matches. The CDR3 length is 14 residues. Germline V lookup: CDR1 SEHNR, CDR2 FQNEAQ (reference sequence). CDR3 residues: CASSPGTATGELFF. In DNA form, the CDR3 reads TGTGCCAGCAGCCCCGGGACAGCCACCGGGGAGCTGTTTTTT.

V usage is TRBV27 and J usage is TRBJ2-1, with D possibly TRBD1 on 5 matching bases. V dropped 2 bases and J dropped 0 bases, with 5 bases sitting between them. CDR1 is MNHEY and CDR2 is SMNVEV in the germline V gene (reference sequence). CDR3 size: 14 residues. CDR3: CASSLQGSYNEQFF. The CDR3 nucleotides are TGTGCCAGCAGTTTACAGGGCTCCTACAATGAGCAGTTCTTC.

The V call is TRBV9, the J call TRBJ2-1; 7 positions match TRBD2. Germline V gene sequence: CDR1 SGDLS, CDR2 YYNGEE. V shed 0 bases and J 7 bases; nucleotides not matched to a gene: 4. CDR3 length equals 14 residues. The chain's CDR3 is CASSVDWRGNEQFF. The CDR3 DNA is TGTGCCAGCAGCGTAGACTGGCGGGGGAATGAGCAGTTCTTC. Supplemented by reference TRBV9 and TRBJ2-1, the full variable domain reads DSGVTQTPKHLITATGQRVTLRCSPRSGDLSVYWYQQSLDQGLQFLIQYYNGEERAKGNILERFSAQQFPDLHSELNLSSLELGDSALYFCASSVDWRGNEQFFGPGTRLTVL.

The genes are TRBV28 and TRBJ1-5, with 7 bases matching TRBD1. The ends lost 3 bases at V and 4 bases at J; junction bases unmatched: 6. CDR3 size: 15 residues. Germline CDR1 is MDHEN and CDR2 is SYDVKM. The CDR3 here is CASSLGTEGNQPQHF. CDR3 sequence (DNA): TGTGCCAGCAGTTTGGGGACAGAAGGTAATCAGCCCCAGCATTTT.

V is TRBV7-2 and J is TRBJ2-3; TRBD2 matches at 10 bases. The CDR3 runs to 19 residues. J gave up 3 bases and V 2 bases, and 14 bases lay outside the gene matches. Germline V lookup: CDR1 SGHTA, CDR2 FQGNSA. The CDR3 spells CASSLRALAGETRTDTQYF. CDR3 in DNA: TGTGCCAGCAGCTTAAGGGCCCTAGCGGGGGAGACGAGGACAGATACGCAGTATTTT.

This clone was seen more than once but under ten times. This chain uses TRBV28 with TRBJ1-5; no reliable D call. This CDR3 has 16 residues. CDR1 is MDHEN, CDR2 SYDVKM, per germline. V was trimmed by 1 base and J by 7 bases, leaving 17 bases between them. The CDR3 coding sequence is TGTGCCAGCAGTTTATCTTTTTACGAGGGTGGCCAGCCCCAGCATTTT. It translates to CASSLSFYEGGQPQHF.

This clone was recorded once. The chain's CDR3 is CASSYGRRQETQYF. CDR3 in DNA: TGTGCCAGCAGTTACGGGCGTAGACAAGAGACCCAGTACTTC. The chain couples TRBV6-6 to TRBJ2-5; D call uncertain. The germline V and J ends were trimmed by 2 bases and 2 bases, with 9 bases remaining between them. The germline gives CDR1 MNHNY, CDR2 SVGAGI (reference sequence). This CDR3 region has 14 residues.

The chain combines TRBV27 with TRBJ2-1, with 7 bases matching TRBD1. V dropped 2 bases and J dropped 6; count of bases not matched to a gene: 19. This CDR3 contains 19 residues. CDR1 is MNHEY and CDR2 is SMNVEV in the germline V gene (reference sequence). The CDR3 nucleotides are TGTGCCAGCAGTTTAGAATGGGGTAAACAGGGGTTTGGGACCAATGAGCAGTTCTTC. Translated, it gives CASSLEWGKQGFGTNEQFF.

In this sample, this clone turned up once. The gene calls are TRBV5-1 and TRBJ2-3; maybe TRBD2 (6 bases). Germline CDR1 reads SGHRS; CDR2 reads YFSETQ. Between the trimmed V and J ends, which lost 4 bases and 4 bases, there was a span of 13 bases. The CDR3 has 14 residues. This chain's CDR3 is CASSQRGGPDTQYF. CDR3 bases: TGCGCCAGCAGCCAAAGGGGAGGACCAGATACGCAGTATTTT.

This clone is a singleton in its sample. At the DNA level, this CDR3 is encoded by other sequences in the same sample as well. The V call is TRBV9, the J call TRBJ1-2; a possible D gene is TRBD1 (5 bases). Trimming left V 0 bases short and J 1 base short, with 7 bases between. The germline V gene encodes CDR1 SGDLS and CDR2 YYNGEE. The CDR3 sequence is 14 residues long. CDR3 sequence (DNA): TGTGCCAGCAGCGTAGGGCAGGGTAACTATGGCTACACCTTC. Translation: CASSVGQGNYGYTF.

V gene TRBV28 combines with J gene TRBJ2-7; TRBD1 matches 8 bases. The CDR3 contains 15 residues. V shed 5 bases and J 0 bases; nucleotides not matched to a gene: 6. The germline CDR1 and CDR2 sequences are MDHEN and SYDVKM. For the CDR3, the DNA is TGTGCCAGCAGTCCCCCAGGACAGGGCTCCTACGAGCAGTACTTC. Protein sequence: CASSPPGQGSYEQYF. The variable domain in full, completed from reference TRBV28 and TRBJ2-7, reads DVKVTQSSRYLVKRTGEKVFLECVQDMDHENMFWYRQDPGLGLRLIYFSYDVKMKEKGDIPEGYSVSREKKERFSLILESASTNQTSMYLCASSPPGQGSYEQYFGPGTRLTVT.

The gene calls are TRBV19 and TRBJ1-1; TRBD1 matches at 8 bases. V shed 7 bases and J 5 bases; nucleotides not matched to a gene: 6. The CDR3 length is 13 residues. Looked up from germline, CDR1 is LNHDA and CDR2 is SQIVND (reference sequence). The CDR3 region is CASKYDRGTEAFF. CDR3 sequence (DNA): TGTGCCAGTAAGTACGACAGGGGTACTGAAGCTTTCTTT.

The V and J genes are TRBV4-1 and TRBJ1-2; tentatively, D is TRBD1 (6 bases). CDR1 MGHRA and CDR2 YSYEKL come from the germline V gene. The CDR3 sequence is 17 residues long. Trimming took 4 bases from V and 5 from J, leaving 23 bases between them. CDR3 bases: TGCGCCAGCAGCCCACCCCCCGACAGGACATACTATTATGGCTACACCTTC. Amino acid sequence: CASSPPPDRTYYYGYTF.

The CDR3 region is CASSVGTTQETQYF. The CDR3 DNA follows: TGTGCCAGCAGCGTAGGGACTACTCAAGAGACCCAGTACTTC. The chain links TRBV9 to TRBJ2-5; tentative D call: TRBD2 (6 bases). Germline V lookup: CDR1 SGDLS, CDR2 YYNGEE. This CDR3 has 14 amino acids. The V end lost 0 bases, the J end lost 2 bases, and 8 bases lay between the germline ends.